A single sample is the source of the 25 T cell receptor beta chains below, sequenced in a study of blood T cell repertoires in COVID-19. The table came from immunoSEQ multiplex PCR; TCRdb's copy has only in-frame clones and leaves some out. This sample has around 200,000 clones; 84% occur once, and the top ten carry approximately 15%. The sequenced material came from peripheral blood. The receptors were sampled from a man younger than 40 with active or convalescent COVID-19.

The J gene is TRBJ1-2, the V gene TRBV24-1, with D perhaps TRBD1 (5 bases). Deletions cut 0 bases from V and 5 bases from J, with 9 bases between. CDR1 is KGHDR, CDR2 SFDVKD, per germline. The CDR3 is 14 residues long. This CDR3 is CATSDLEGRYGYTF. The DNA of the CDR3 is TGTGCCACCAGTGATTTGGAGGGGAGGTATGGCTACACCTTC.

The CDR3 protein is CASSPLENSPLHF. The CDR3 DNA is TGTGCCAGCTCACCACTCGAGAATTCACCCCTCCACTTT. J is TRBJ1-6 and V is TRBV18; D gene unclear. CDR1 is KGHSH and CDR2 is LQKENI in the germline V gene. The V end lost 1 base, the J end lost 7 bases, and 5 bases lay between the germline ends. The CDR3 consists of 13 residues.

The chain recombines TRBV5-4 with TRBJ1-1; D possibly corresponds to TRBD1 (5 bases). The CDR3 loop spans 12 amino acids. V was trimmed by 3 bases and J by 3 bases, leaving 6 bases between them. From germline, CDR1 is SGHNT and CDR2 YYREEE (reference sequence). CDR3 bases: TGTGCCAGCAGCTGGGGCGACACTGAAGCTTTCTTT. Residues: CASSWGDTEAFF.

The DNA for the CDR3 is TGTGCCAGCAGTTACTCGAACAGGGGCGGTAATCAGCCCCAGCATTTT. As protein: CASSYSNRGGNQPQHF. This sequence joins TRBV6-5 and TRBJ1-5; 7 nucleotides agree with TRBD1. With V trimmed by 0 bases and J by 4 bases, 6 bases remained unmatched. The CDR3 runs to 16 residues. Germline V gene lookup returns CDR1 MNHEY and CDR2 SVGAGI.

The rearrangement links TRBV10-3 to TRBJ1-5, with D possibly being TRBD1 (6 bases). The ends were cut back, 5 bases at V and 3 bases at J, with 11 bases in the middle. The germline V gene has CDR1 ENHRY and CDR2 SYGVKD. There are 14 residues in the CDR3. The CDR3: CAISFDRSNQPQHF. The CDR3 DNA sequence: TGTGCCATCAGTTTCGACAGGTCCAATCAGCCCCAGCATTTT.

V usage is TRBV19 and J usage is TRBJ2-7, with D possibly matching TRBD2 (6 bases). V was cut by 5 bases and J by 0 bases, with 17 bases left in between. Germline loops: CDR1 LNHDA, CDR2 SQIVND (reference sequence). This CDR3 spans 16 amino acids. CDR3 residues: CASSPEGTSSSYEQYF. CDR3 in DNA: TGTGCCAGTAGTCCCGAGGGGACTTCGAGCTCCTACGAGCAGTACTTC.

This clone was counted a single time. The chain carries TRBV19 and TRBJ1-5; D is undetermined. The CDR3 runs 13 residues. V shed 5 bases and J shed 6 bases, with 11 bases lying between them. Per germline, CDR1 LNHDA and CDR2 SQIVND (reference sequence). In DNA form, the CDR3 reads TGTGCCAGTAGTCCTGTCGAGGTTCAGCCCCAGCATTTT. Protein: CASSPVEVQPQHF.

The chain couples TRBV7-6 to TRBJ2-6; maybe TRBD2 (7 bases). The CDR3 runs 19 residues. V was clipped by 2 bases and J by 0 bases, with 17 bases between them. Per germline, CDR1 SGHVS and CDR2 FNYEAQ. The CDR3 DNA follows: TGTGCCAGCAGCTTACAGGGCGGGGGCGGCAGCTCTGGGGCCAACGTCCTGACTTTC. This sequence encodes CASSLQGGGGSSGANVLTF.

The chain has TRBV7-9 and TRBJ1-4, with D unresolved. V shed 1 base and J shed 0 bases, with 15 bases lying between them. This CDR3 region has 18 residues. Germline CDR1 and CDR2: SEHNR and FQNEAQ (reference sequence). Here the CDR3 reads CASSLVSEKEATNEKLFF. CDR3 DNA sequence: TGTGCCAGCAGCTTAGTTTCAGAAAAAGAAGCAACTAATGAAAAACTGTTTTTT.

This chain links TRBV7-9 with TRBJ2-2; 8 nucleotides line up with TRBD2. The germline V gene has CDR1 SEHNR and CDR2 FQNEAQ (reference sequence). This CDR3 has 16 residues. The V and J ends lost 2 bases and 1 base, in that order; junction bases with no gene match: 3. The CDR3 region is CASSLSLAENTGELFF. In DNA form, the CDR3 reads TGTGCCAGCAGCTTATCACTAGCGGAGAACACCGGGGAGCTGTTTTTT. The variable domain in full, with the rest retrieved from reference TRBV7-9 and TRBJ2-2, is DTGVSQNPRHKITKRGQNVTFRCDPISEHNRLYWYRQTLGQGPEFLTYFQNEAQLEKSRLLSDRFSAERPKGSFSTLEIQRTEQGDSAMYLCASSLSLAENTGELFFGEGSRLTVL.

The V call is TRBV5-4, the J call TRBJ2-3; 7 nucleotides align to TRBD2. V shed 4 bases and J 4 bases; nucleotides not matched to a gene: 12. Germline CDR1 reads SGHNT; CDR2 reads YYREEE (reference sequence). This CDR3 is built from 16 residues. The CDR3 protein is CASSPREVRSADTQYF. Written as DNA, the CDR3 is TGTGCCAGCAGCCCCCGGGAGGTTCGAAGTGCAGATACGCAGTATTTT.

The chain couples TRBV2 to TRBJ1-4; 7 bases agree with TRBD1. Unmatched junction bases numbered 6, after V lost 0 bases and J lost 5 bases. Germline V gene sequence: CDR1 SNHLY, CDR2 FYNNEI. CDR3 length: 16 residues. The CDR3, as DNA: TGTGCCAGCAGTGAAGCGCCGACAGGGCGGAATGAAAAACTGTTTTTT. This gives the protein CASSEAPTGRNEKLFF.

The rearrangement links TRBV7-2 to TRBJ2-2, with 7 bases fitting TRBD1. The J segment lost 4 bases and the V segment lost 6 bases, leaving 5 bases of the junction unmatched. The CDR3 extends over 14 amino acids. Per germline, CDR1 SGHTA and CDR2 FQGNSA. CDR3 loop: CASRQGVVTGELFF. The CDR3 region has the DNA TGTGCCAGCAGGCAGGGGGTAGTCACCGGGGAGCTGTTTTTT.

The V call is TRBV6-2 or TRBV6-3, the J call TRBJ1-1; possible D gene TRBD1, 5 bases. Germline CDR1 and CDR2: MNHEY and SVGEGT. The length of the CDR3 is 14 residues. Trimming stripped 1 base from V and 3 bases from J, with 9 bases between. The CDR3 DNA sequence: TGTGCCAGCAGTTACTTTCAGGGTTACACTGAAGCTTTCTTT. It encodes CASSYFQGYTEAFF.

This chain uses TRBV5-1 with TRBJ2-5; TRBD1 is a possible D gene (6 bases). The CDR3 runs to 14 residues. Trimming removed 4 bases from V and 5 bases from J, with 15 bases in between. Per germline, CDR1 SGHRS and CDR2 YFSETQ. The CDR3 region is CASSHPGAGETQYF. The CDR3 DNA reads TGCGCCAGCAGCCATCCAGGGGCCGGGGAGACCCAGTACTTC.

This clone came up many times. V usage is TRBV28 and J usage is TRBJ2-7; D unclear. In germline, CDR1 is MDHEN, CDR2 SYDVKM. The CDR3 sequence is 13 residues long. V lost 2 bases and J 6 bases, leaving 11 bases between the germline ends. CDR3 sequence (DNA): TGTGCCAGCAGTTTAGGTACAGCAGGCGAGCAGTACGTC. It encodes CASSLGTAGEQYV.

V and J are TRBV7-9 and TRBJ2-6; D perhaps matches TRBD1 (5 bases). Per germline, CDR1 SEHNR and CDR2 FQNEAQ (reference sequence). CDR3 length: 13 residues. Trimming cost V 11 bases and J 2 bases, with 10 bases left between them. The CDR3 is CAFRVPGANVLTF. The CDR3 nucleotides read TGTGCCTTCAGGGTGCCTGGGGCCAACGTCCTGACTTTC. Together with reference TRBV7-9 and TRBJ2-6, the CDR3 gives the full variable domain: DTGVSQNPRHKITKRGQNVTFRCDPISEHNRLYWYRQTLGQGPEFLTYFQNEAQLEKSRLLSDRFSAERPKGSFSTLEIQRTEQGDSAMYLCAFRVPGANVLTFGAGSRLTVL.

The gene calls are TRBV7-2 and TRBJ1-3; TRBD1 is a possible D gene (5 bases). The V and J ends lost 5 bases and 2 bases respectively, with 13 bases between them. CDR3 length equals 15 residues. Looked up from germline, CDR1 is SGHTA and CDR2 is FQGNSA. The CDR3 nucleotides read TGTGCCAGCAGCCGGGACGGAGGGGCTGGAAACACCATATATTTT. Translation: CASSRDGGAGNTIYF.

This clone was seen a few times. This rearrangement joins TRBV19 to TRBJ1-2; 8 bases are a match to TRBD1. The CDR3 extends over 12 amino acids. Per the germline V gene, CDR1 is LNHDA and CDR2 is SQIVND (reference sequence). With V trimmed by 10 bases and J by 4 bases, 5 bases remained unmatched. The CDR3, as DNA: TGTGCCACCAAGGACAGGGTCTATGGCTACACCTTC. It specifies CATKDRVYGYTF.

The chain carries TRBV18 and TRBJ1-4; 7 bases agree with TRBD1. The length of the CDR3 is 14 residues. Trimming cost V 3 bases and J 4 bases; bases outside gene matches: 2. Germline V CDR1 and CDR2: KGHSH, LQKENI. In nucleotides, the CDR3 is TGTGCCAGCTCACCGGGACAGCTTAATGAAAAACTGTTTTTT. It yields the protein CASSPGQLNEKLFF.

The chain links TRBV7-2 to TRBJ1-6; the match to TRBD1 covers 8 bases. The CDR3 covers 18 residues. The germline gives CDR1 SGHTA, CDR2 FQGNSA. V lost 0 bases to trimming and J lost 5 bases; unmatched junction nucleotides: 9. CDR3 nucleotide sequence: TGTGCCAGCAGCTTAGCCTTCGGCAGGGGGCTCGATAATTCACCCCTCCACTTT. It is translated as CASSLAFGRGLDNSPLHF.

The V and J genes are TRBV24-1 and TRBJ2-3, with D possibly being TRBD2 (5 bases). V lost 1 base, J lost 0 bases, and 13 bases lay in between. Per the germline V gene, CDR1 is KGHDR and CDR2 is SFDVKD. This CDR3 has 17 residues. This CDR3 is CATSDLGGRTSTDTQYF. The CDR3 bases are TGTGCCACCAGTGATTTAGGTGGGCGGACTAGCACAGATACGCAGTATTTT.

The chain couples TRBV7-9 to TRBJ1-3, with D uncertain. The V end lost 1 base, the J end lost 0 bases, and 10 bases lay between the germline ends. The CDR3 spans 16 residues. Germline V gives CDR1 SEHNR, CDR2 FQNEAQ (reference sequence). CDR3 amino acids: CASSLEDAGSGNTIYF. The DNA of the CDR3 is TGTGCCAGCAGCTTAGAGGATGCGGGCTCTGGAAACACCATATATTTT.

This chain joins TRBV27 and TRBJ2-7; maybe TRBD2 (5 bases). Deletions cut 4 bases from V and 6 bases from J, with 13 bases between. Germline V lookup: CDR1 MNHEY, CDR2 SMNVEV (reference sequence). The CDR3 is made up of 13 amino acids. The CDR3 region has the DNA TGTGCCAGCAGTTGGATGGTAGGAGGCGAGCAGTACTTC. Its translation: CASSWMVGGEQYF.

V gene TRBV6-5 combines with J gene TRBJ1-2; 9 bases align to TRBD1. Trimming took 5 bases from V and 2 from J; bases not matched to a gene: 3. The CDR3 covers 14 residues. CDR1 is MNHEY and CDR2 is SVGAGI in the germline V gene. The CDR3: CASSKQGANYGYTF. As DNA, the CDR3 is TGTGCCAGCAGTAAACAGGGGGCCAACTATGGCTACACCTTC.